This T cell receptor beta chain was found in a study of T cell responses to AZD1222 COVID-19 vaccine. Whole-study findings and limits: The donors showed a predominance of white British ancestry and of females, with possible underestimation of clonal diversity. Just a handful of AZD1222 recipients tested seropositive at baseline. Repertoire collection took place solely once the T cell response had peaked.

Generated by immunoSEQ multiplex PCR, the TCRdb table keeps only in-frame clones and is missing some. Altogether under 30,000 clones are present, around 87% being singletons, with the ten largest covering almost 8%. In its sample, this clone was seen a few times. Its antigen remains unidentified. Germline CDR1 LNHDA, CDR2 SQIVND (reference sequence). J gave up 0 bases and V 6 bases, and 3 bases lay outside the gene matches. There are 15 residues in the CDR3. The source material was peripheral blood, sampled 28 days after the second AZD1222 dose. The TCR originated in an adult who received the AZD1222 COVID-19 vaccine. The V and J genes are TRBV19 and TRBJ2-1; 9 nucleotides match TRBD2. CDR3 in DNA: TGTGCCAGTAGCCTAGCGGGGAGCTCCTACAATGAGCAGTTCTTC. Translation: CASSLAGSSYNEQFF.